Given below is one T cell receptor (beta chain) in context. The antigen is not known. Running of the v3.0 immunoSEQ assay took place at survey level. Assay: immunoSEQ multiplex PCR; the TCRdb copy retains only in-frame clones and omits some. The sample has 20,000 to 25,000 clones; 79% are singletons. There are 14 residues in the CDR3. CDR1 and CDR2 from the germline V gene are ENHRY and SYGVKD. V gave up 2 bases and J gave up 0 bases, with 7 bases separating them. These data belong to a study of long-term antiretroviral therapy in people with HIV. General study points: Blood sampling spanned 2004 to 2017, possibly under older ART regimens.

The source material was unsorted PBMCs, sampled 4.1 years after starting antiretroviral therapy. The sequence derives from a woman aged 40 to 50 with HIV. The genes are TRBV10-3 and TRBJ1-1, with D unresolved. The CDR3 loop is CAISEGPLNTEAFF. The CDR3 DNA reads TGTGCCATCAGTGAGGGGCCCTTGAACACTGAAGCTTTCTTT.